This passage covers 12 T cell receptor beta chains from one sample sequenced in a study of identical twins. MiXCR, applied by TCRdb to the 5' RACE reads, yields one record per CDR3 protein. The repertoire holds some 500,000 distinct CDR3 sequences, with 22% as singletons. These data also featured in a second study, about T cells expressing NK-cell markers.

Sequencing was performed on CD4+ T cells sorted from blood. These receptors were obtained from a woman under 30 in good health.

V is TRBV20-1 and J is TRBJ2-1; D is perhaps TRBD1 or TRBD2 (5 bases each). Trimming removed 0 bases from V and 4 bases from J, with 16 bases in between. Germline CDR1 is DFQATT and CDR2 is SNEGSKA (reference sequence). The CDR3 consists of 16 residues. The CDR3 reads CSARDGGGRLYNEQFF. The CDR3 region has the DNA TGCAGTGCTAGAGACGGTGGGGGTAGACTATACAATGAGCAGTTCTTC.

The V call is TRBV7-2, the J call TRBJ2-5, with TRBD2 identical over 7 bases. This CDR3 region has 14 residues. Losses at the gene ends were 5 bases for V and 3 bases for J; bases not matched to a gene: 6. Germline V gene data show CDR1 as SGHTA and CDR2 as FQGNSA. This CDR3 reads CASSPTSVKETQYF. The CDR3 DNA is TGTGCCAGCAGCCCCACTAGCGTCAAAGAGACCCAGTACTTC.

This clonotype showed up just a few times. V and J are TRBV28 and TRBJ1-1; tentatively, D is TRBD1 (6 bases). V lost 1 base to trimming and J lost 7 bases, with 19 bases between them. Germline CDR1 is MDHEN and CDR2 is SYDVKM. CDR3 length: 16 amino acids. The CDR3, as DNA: TGTGCCAGCAGTTTATATGGACAGAACCTCGGTGGTGAAGCTTTCTTT. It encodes CASSLYGQNLGGEAFF.

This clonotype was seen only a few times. The CDR3 loop is CAIASGTTNTGELFF. The CDR3 DNA reads TGTGCCATTGCCTCCGGGACGACGAACACCGGGGAGCTGTTTTTT. This chain links TRBV10-3 with TRBJ2-2; possibly TRBD1 or TRBD2 for D (5 bases each). The CDR3 extends over 15 amino acids. V dropped 9 bases and J dropped 0 bases, with 14 bases sitting between them. The germline V gene encodes CDR1 ENHRY and CDR2 SYGVKD.

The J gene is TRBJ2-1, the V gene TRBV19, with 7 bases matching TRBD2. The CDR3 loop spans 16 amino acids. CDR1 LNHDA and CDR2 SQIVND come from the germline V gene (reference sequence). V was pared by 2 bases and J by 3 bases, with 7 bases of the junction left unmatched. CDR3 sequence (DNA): TGTGCCAGTAGTATAATGCTAGCGGAGTACTACAATGAGCAGTTCTTC. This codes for CASSIMLAEYYNEQFF.

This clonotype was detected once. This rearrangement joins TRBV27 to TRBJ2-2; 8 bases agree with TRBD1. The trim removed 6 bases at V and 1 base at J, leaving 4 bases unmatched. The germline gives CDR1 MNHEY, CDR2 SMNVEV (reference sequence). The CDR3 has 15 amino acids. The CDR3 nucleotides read TGTGCCAGCAGAGGCGGGACAGGGAACACCGGGGAGCTGTTTTTT. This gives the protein CASRGGTGNTGELFF.

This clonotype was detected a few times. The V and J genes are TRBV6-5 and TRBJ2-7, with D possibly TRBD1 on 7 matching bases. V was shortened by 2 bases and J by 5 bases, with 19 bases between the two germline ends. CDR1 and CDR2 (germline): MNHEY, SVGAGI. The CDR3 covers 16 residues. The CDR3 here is CASSYDPRQGGNEQYF. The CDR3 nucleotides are TGTGCCAGCAGTTACGACCCAAGACAGGGAGGCAACGAGCAGTACTTC.

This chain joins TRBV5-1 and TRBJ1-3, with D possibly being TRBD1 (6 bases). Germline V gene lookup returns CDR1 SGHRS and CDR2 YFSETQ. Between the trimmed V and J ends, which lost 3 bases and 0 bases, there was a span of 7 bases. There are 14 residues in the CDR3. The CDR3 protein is CASSWGPSGNTIYF. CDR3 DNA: TGCGCCAGCAGCTGGGGGCCCTCTGGAAACACCATATATTTT. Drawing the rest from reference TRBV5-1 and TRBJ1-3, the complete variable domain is KAGVTQTPRYLIKTRGQQVTLSCSPISGHRSVSWYQQTPGQGLQFLFEYFSETQRNKGNFPGRFSGRQFSNSRSEMNVSTLELGDSALYLCASSWGPSGNTIYFGEGSWLTVV.

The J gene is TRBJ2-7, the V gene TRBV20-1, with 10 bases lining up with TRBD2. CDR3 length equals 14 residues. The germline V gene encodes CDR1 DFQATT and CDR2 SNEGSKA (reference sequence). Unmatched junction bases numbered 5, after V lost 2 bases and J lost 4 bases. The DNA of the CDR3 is TGCAGTGCTAGAATGCCTAGCGGGAGTTACGAGCAGTACTTC. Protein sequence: CSARMPSGSYEQYF.

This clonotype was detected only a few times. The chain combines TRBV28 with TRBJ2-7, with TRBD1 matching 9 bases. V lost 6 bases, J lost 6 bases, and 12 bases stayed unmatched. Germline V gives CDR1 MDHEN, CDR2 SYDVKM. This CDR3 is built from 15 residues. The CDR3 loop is CASSPLGTGYLEQYF. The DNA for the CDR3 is TGTGCCAGCAGCCCCCTCGGGACAGGGTACCTCGAGCAGTACTTC.

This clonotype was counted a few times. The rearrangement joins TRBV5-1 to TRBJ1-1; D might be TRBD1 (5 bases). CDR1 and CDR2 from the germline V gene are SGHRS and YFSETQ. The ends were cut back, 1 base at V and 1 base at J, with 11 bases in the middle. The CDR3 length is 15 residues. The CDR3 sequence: CASSLLGAGNTEAFF. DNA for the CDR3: TGCGCCAGCAGCTTGCTAGGGGCTGGGAACACTGAAGCTTTCTTT.

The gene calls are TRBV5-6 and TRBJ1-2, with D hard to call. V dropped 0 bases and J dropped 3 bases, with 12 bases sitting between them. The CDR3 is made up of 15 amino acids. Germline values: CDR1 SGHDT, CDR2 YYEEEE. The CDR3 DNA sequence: TGTGCCAGCAGCTTGGAACAGCGACGATACTATGGCTACACCTTC. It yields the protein CASSLEQRRYYGYTF.